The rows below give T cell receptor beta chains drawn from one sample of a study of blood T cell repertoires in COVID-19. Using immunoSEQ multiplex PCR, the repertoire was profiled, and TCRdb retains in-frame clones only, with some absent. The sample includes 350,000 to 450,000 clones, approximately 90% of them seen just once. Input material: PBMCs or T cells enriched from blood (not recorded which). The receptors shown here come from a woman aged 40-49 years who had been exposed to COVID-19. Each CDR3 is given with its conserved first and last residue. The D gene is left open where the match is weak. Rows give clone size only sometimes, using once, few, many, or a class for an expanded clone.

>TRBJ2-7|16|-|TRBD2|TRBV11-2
CASDGAGRHISDEQYF
TGTGCCAGCGACGGAGCGGGGCGGCATATAAGCGACGAGCAGTACTTC
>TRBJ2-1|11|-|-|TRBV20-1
CSASSLAEQFF
TGCAGTGCTAGTAGTTTAGCGGAGCAGTTCTTC
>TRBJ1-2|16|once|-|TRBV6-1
CASRERSLGATLRYTF
TGTGCCAGCAGGGAACGGAGTCTGGGGGCGACCCTACGCTACACCTTC
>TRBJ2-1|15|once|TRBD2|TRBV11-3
CASSSSGGAYNEQFF
TGTGCCAGCAGCTCTAGCGGGGGGGCCTACAATGAGCAGTTCTTC
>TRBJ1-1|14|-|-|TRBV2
CASTPNGGNTEAFF
TGTGCCAGCACTCCCAATGGAGGGAACACTGAAGCTTTCTTT
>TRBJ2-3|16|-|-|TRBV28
CASSLTGPSSTDTQYF
TGTGCCAGCAGTCTAACAGGGCCATCTAGCACAGATACGCAGTATTTT
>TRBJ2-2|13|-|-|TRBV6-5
CASRKSVSGELFF
TGTGCCAGCAGAAAAAGCGTGTCCGGGGAGCTGTTTTTT
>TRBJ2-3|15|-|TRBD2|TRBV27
CVAKGAGRGTDTQYF
TGTGTCGCTAAGGGAGCGGGGCGGGGCACAGATACGCAGTATTTT
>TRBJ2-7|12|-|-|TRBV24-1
CATSGNNREKYF
TGTGCCACCAGTGGAAACAACAGGGAAAAGTACTTC
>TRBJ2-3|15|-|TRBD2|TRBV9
CASSVGGSRLDTQYF
TGTGCCAGCAGCGTAGGCGGGAGTAGGCTAGATACGCAGTATTTT
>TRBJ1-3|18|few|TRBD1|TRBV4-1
CASSQDWDSSISGNTIYF
TGCGCCAGCAGCCAAGACTGGGACAGCTCCATCTCTGGAAACACCATATATTTT
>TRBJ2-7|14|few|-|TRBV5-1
CASSTGDSPTEQYF
TGCGCCAGCAGTACAGGGGACTCCCCCACTGAGCAGTACTTC
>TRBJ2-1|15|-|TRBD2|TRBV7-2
CASSSAGGHYNEQFF
TGTGCCAGCAGCTCCGCGGGGGGACACTACAATGAGCAGTTCTTC
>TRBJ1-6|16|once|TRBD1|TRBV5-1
CASSITARGSNSPLHF
TGCGCCAGCAGCATCACCGCCAGGGGGAGTAATTCACCCCTCCACTTT
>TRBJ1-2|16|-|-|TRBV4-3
CASSQRVPSGAYGYTF
TGCGCCAGCAGCCAAAGGGTCCCAAGTGGGGCCTATGGCTACACCTTC
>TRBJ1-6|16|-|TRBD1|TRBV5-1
CASSLDNRGQGSPLHF
TGCGCCAGCAGCTTGGACAACAGGGGGCAAGGGTCACCCCTCCACTTT
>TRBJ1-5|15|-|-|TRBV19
CASQNFIGGWQPQHF
TGTGCCAGTCAGAACTTCATAGGGGGTTGGCAGCCCCAGCATTTT
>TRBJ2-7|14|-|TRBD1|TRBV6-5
CASSTGQGRNEQYF
TGTGCCAGCAGTACAGGACAGGGGCGCAACGAGCAGTACTTC
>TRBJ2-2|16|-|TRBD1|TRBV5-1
CASNSGGWVDTGELFF
TGCGCCAGCAATTCAGGGGGCTGGGTCGACACCGGGGAGCTGTTTTTT
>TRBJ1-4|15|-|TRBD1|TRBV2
CASSGDRGSFEKLFF
TGTGCCAGCAGTGGGGACAGGGGGTCATTCGAAAAACTGTTTTTT
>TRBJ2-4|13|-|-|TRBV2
CASTWTGGGIQYF
TGTGCCAGCACTTGGACAGGAGGGGGCATTCAGTACTTC
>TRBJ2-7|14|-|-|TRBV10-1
CASSQTESPYEQYF
TGCGCCAGCAGTCAAACGGAGTCCCCCTACGAGCAGTACTTC
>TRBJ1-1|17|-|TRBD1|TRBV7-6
CASSLRTGGSGNTEAFF
TGTGCCAGCAGCTTACGGACAGGGGGCTCGGGGAACACTGAAGCTTTCTTT
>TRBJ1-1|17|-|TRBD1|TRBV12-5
CASGQNTNRGAGTEAFF
TGTGCTAGTGGTCAGAACACAAACAGGGGCGCGGGCACTGAAGCTTTCTTT
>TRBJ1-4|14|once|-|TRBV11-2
CASSVGAPSEFLFF
TGTGCCAGCAGCGTAGGGGCCCCTTCTGAGTTTCTGTTTTTT
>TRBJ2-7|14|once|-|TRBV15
CATSRVRGVHEQYF
TGTGCCACCAGCAGGGTCAGGGGTGTCCACGAGCAGTACTTC
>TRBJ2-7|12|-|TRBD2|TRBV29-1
CSVGEGRNEQYF
TGCAGCGTTGGGGAGGGTAGGAACGAGCAGTACTTC
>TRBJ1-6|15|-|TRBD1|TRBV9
CASSVGWTGVSPLHF
TGTGCCAGCAGCGTAGGGTGGACAGGGGTTTCACCCCTCCACTTT
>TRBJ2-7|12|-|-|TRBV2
CASSENGYEQYF
TGTGCCAGCAGTGAAAACGGCTACGAGCAGTACTTC
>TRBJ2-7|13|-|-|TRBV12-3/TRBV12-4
CASSLGPLYEQYF
TGTGCCAGCAGTTTGGGGCCTCTCTACGAGCAGTACTTC
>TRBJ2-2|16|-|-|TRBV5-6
CASSLAYRVNTGELFF
TGTGCCAGCAGCTTGGCCTACAGGGTGAACACCGGGGAGCTGTTTTTT
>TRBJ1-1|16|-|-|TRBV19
CASSFGVGRGNTEAFF
TGTGCCAGTAGTTTTGGGGTAGGCAGGGGGAACACTGAAGCTTTCTTT
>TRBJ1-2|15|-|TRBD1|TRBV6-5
CASSSPGQGAQGYTF
TGTGCCAGCAGTTCCCCGGGACAGGGGGCGCAAGGCTACACCTTC
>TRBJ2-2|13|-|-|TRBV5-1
CASSAVRTGELFF
TGCGCCAGCAGCGCAGTGAGGACCGGGGAGCTGTTTTTT
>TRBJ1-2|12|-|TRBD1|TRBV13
CASSRDRGGYTF
TGTGCCAGCAGCAGGGACAGGGGAGGCTACACCTTC
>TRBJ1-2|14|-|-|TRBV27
CASRPVDSNYGYTF
TGTGCCAGCAGACCGGTCGATTCTAACTATGGCTACACCTTC
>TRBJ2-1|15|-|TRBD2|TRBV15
CATSSPQRGFNEQFF
TGTGCCACCAGCTCCCCCCAGCGGGGGTTCAATGAGCAGTTCTTC
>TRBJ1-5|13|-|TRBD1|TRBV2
CASSAGGTKPQHF
TGTGCCAGCAGTGCAGGGGGAACGAAGCCCCAGCATTTT
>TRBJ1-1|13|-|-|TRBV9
CASSAYGRTEAFF
TGTGCCAGCAGCGCCTACGGGAGGACTGAAGCTTTCTTT
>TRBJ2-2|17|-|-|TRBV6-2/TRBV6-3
CASSYIVSPRGTGELFF
TGTGCCAGCAGTTACATTGTAAGCCCGCGGGGCACCGGGGAGCTGTTTTTT
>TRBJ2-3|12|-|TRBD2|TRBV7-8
CASSWGGDTQYF
TGTGCCAGCAGCTGGGGGGGGGATACGCAGTATTTT
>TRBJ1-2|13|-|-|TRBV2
CASSIGGLYGYTF
TGTGCCAGCAGTATAGGGGGATTATATGGCTACACCTTC